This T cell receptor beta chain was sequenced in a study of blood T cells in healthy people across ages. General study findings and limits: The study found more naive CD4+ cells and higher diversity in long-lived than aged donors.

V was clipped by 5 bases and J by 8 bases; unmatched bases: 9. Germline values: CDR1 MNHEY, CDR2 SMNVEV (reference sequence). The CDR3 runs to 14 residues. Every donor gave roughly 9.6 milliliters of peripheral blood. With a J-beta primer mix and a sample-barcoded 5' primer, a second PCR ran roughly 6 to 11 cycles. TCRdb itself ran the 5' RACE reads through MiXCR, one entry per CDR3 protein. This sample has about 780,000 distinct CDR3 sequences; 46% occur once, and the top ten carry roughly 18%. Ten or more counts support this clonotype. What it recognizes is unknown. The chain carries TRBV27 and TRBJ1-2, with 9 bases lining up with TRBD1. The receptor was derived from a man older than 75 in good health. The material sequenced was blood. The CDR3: CASSPRQGGYGYTF. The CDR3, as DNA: TGTGCCAGCAGTCCACGACAGGGGGGTTACGGCTACACCTTC.